This T cell receptor beta chain comes out of a study of CD8 T cells in Susac syndrome. Random hexamers primed reverse transcription of about 0.5 to 1 ug RNA. A single record per CDR3 protein comes from TCRdb applying MiXCR to the immunoSEQ multiplex PCR reads. The data show 78,000 or so distinct CDR3 sequences, roughly 94% seen once. The V segment lost 5 bases and the J segment 5 bases; nucleotides outside the gene matches: 14. Germline V gene sequence: CDR1 PRHDT, CDR2 FYEKMQ (reference sequence). The length of the CDR3 is 16 residues. CD8+ and CD4+ T cells taken from blood had their TCR beta sequenced. Negative isolation yielded CD4+ and CD8+ T cells, and FACS enriched TEMRA cells.

The gene calls are TRBV13 and TRBJ2-7; 8 positions agree with TRBD1. This receptor was taken from a human donor with multiple sclerosis. Sequenced: CD8+ T cells from PBMCs. In DNA form, the CDR3 reads TGTGCCAGCAGCCCCCCGGGCCGACAGGGGATCGACGAGCAGTACTTC. This encodes CASSPPGRQGIDEQYF.